This T cell receptor (beta chain) comes out of a study of T cell responses to AZD1222 COVID-19 vaccine. The wider study: Pooled together were second doses at about 4 or about 12 weeks.

TCRdb's table, derived via immunoSEQ multiplex PCR, lists solely in-frame clones and lacks some. Here the sample spans 110,000 to 150,000 clones, 80% to 95% being singletons. Findings and caveats of the study: The peak T cell response came first, and repertoires were sampled only after it. Once two AZD1222 doses were given, Spike-specific TCR breadth and depth went up.

Details on this clone: Its antigen remains unidentified.

This CDR3 has 17 amino acids. With V trimmed by 3 bases and J by 4 bases, 8 bases remained unmatched. Germline V gene data show CDR1 as KGHSH and CDR2 as LQKENI. This receptor was obtained from an adult in good health. This sample comprised peripheral blood, obtained on day 0 of AZD1222 vaccination. The chain couples TRBV18 to TRBJ2-2; 10 bases are shared with TRBD2. The CDR3 nucleotides are TGTGCCAGCTCACCGTCAGCGGGAGGGCAGAGCACCGGGGAGCTGTTTTTT. It specifies CASSPSAGGQSTGELFF.